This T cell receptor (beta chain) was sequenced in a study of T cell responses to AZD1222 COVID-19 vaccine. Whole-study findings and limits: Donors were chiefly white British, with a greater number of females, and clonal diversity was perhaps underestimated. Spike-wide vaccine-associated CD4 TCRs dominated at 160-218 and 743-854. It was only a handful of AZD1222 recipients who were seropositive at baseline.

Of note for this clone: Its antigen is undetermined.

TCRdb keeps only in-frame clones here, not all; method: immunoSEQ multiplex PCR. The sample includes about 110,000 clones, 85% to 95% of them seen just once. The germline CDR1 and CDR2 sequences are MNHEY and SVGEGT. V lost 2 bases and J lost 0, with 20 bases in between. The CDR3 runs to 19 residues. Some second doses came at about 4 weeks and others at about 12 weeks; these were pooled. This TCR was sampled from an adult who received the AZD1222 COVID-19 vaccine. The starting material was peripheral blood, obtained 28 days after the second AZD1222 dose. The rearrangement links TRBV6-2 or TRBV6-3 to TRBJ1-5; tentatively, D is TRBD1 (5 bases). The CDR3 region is CASSYQIGQGKISNQPQHF. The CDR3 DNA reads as TGTGCCAGCAGTTACCAGATCGGCCAGGGAAAAATTAGCAATCAGCCCCAGCATTTT.